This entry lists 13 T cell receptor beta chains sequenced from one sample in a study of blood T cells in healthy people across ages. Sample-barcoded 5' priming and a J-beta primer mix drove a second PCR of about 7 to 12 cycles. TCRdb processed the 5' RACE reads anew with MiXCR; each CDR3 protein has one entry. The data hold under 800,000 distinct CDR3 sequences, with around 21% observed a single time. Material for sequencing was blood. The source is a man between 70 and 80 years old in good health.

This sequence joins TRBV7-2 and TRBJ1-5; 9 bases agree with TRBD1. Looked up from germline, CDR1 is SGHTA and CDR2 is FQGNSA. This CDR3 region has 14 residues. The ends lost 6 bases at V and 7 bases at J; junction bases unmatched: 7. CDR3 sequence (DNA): TGTGCCAGCAGTTTCGGGGACAGGGTCCAGCCCCAGCATTTT. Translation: CASSFGDRVQPQHF.

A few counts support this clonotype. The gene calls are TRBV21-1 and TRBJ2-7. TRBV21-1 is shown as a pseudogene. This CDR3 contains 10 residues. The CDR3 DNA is TGTGCCAGCAAAAGCGGCGAGCAGTACTTC. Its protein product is CASKSGEQYF.

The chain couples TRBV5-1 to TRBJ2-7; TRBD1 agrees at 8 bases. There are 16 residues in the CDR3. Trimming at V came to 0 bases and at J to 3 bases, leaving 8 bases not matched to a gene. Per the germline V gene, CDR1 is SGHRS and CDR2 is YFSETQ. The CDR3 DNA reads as TGCGCCAGCAGCTTGGACGGCCAGGGGGCGATCTACGAGCAGTACTTC. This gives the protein CASSLDGQGAIYEQYF.

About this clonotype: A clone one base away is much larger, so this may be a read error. This CDR3 reads CSVEAPRYGHTF. CDR3 in DNA: TGCAGCGTTGAAGCCCCACGCTATGGCCACACCTTC. The rearrangement links TRBV29-1 to TRBJ1-2; D gene ambiguous. The germline gives CDR1 SQVTM, CDR2 ANQGSEA. This CDR3 spans 12 amino acids.

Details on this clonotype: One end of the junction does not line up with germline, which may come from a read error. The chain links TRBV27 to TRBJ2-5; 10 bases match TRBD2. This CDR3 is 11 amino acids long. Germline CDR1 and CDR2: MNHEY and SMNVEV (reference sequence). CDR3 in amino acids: CASSLAGAVVF. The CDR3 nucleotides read TGTGCCAGTTCTCTAGCGGGAGCAGTAGTCTTC.

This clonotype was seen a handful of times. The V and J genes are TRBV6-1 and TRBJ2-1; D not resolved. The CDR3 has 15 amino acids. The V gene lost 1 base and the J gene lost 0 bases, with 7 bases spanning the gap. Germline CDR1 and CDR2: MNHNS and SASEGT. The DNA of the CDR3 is TGTGCCAGCAGTGAAGGGGCTACCTCCTACAATGAGCAGTTCTTC. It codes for CASSEGATSYNEQFF.

CDR3 residues: CSVYGQGGEQYF. For the CDR3, the DNA is TGCAGTGTCTATGGACAGGGAGGTGAGCAGTACTTC. This sequence joins TRBV20-1 and TRBJ2-7; 8 nucleotides agree with TRBD1. With V trimmed by 7 bases and J by 7 bases, 9 bases remained unmatched. The CDR3 contains 12 residues. Germline V lookup: CDR1 DFQATT, CDR2 SNEGSKA (reference sequence).

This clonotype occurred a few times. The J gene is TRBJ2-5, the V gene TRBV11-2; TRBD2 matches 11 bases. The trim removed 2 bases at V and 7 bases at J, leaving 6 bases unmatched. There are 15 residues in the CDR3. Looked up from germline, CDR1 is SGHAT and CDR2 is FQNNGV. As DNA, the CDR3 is TGTGCCAGCAGCTTACCTGGGACTAGCGGTCCGACCCAGTACTTC. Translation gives CASSLPGTSGPTQYF.

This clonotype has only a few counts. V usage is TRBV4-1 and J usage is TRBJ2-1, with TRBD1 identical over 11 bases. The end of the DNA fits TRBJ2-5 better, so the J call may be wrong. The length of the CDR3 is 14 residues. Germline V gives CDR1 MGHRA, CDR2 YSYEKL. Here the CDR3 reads CASSRTGGEETQYF. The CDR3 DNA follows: TGCGCCAGCAGTCGGACAGGGGGCGAAGAGACCCAGTACTTC.

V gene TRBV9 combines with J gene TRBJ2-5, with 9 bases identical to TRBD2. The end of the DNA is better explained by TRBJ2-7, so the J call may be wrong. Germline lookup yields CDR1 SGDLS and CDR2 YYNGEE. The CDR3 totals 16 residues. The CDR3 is CASSAEAGTSNYEQYF. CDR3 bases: TGTGCCAGCAGCGCCGAGGCCGGGACTAGCAACTACGAGCAGTACTTC.

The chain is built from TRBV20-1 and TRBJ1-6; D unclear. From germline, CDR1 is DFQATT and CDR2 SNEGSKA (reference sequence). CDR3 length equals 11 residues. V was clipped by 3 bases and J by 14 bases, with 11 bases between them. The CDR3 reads CSARLDITLHF. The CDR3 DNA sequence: TGCAGTGCTAGGTTAGACATCACCCTCCACTTT.

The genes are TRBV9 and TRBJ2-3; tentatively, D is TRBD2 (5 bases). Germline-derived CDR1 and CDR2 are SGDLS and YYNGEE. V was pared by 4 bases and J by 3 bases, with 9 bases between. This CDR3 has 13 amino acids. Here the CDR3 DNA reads TGTGCCAGCAGCCCGCTAGCAACAGATACGCAGTATTTT. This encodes CASSPLATDTQYF.

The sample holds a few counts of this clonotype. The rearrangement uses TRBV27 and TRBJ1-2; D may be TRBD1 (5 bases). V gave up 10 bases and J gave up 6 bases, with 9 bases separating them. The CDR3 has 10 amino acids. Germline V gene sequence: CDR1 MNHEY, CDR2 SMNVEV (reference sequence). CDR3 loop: CATRANGYTF. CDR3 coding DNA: TGTGCCACCAGGGCGAATGGCTACACCTTC.